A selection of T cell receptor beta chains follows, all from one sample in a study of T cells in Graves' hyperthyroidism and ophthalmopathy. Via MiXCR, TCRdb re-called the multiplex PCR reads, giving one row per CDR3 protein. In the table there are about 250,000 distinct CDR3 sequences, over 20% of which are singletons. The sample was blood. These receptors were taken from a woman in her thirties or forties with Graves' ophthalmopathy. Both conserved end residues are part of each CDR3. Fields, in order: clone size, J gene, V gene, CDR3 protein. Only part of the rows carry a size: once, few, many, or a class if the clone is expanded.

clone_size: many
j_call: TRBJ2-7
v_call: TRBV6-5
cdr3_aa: CASSYSRGGGVYEQYF

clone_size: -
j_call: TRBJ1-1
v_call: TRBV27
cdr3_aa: CASKQRGWDDTEVFF

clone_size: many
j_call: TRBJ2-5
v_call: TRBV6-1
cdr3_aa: CASSHALAGEETQYF

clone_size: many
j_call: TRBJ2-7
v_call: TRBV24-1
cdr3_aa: CATSEDSGRGAYEQYF

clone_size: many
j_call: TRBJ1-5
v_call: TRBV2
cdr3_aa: CASSDRTGFGLSNQPQHF

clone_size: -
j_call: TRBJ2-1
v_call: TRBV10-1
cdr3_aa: CASSVPQSEGNEQFF

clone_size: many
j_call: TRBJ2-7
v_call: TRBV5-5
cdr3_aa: CASSAVTSYGEQYF

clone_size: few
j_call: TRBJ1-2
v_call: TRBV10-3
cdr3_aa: CSISKGQVNYGYTF

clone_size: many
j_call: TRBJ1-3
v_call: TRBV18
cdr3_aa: CASSPRGQGNTIYF

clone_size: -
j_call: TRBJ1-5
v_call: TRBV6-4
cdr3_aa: CASSVLETGVLRSNQPQHF

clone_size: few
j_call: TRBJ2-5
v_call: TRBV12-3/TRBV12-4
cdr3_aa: CASSYHYQETQYF

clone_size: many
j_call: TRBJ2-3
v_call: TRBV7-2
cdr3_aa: CASTRVSTDTQYF

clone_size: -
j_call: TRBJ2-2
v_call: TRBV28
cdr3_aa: CASSLWGTANTGELFF

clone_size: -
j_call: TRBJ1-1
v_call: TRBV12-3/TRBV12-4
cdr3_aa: CASVTGETEAFF

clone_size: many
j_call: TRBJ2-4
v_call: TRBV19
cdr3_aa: CASSNQGTKNIQYF

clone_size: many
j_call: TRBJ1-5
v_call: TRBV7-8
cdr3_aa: CASSLIQGAGQPQHF

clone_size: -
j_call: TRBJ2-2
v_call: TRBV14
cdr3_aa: CASSQVKFTGELFF

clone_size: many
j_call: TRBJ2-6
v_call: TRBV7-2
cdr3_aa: CASGKRIQGAVSGANVLTF

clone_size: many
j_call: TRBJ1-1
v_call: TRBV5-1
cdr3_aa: CASSLLGVNTEAFF

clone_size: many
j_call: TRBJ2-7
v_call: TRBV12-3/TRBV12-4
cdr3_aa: CASSPQISYEQYF

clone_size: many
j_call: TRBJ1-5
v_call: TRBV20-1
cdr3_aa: CSAGGDGGQPQHF

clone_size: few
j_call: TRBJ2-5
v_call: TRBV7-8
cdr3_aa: CASSPPEGRVAQYF

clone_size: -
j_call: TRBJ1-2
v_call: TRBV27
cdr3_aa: CASSLRRTGDYGYTF

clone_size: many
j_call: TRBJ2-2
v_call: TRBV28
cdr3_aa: CASSLVGGVNTGELFF

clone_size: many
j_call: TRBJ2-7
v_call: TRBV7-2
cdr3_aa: CASSQAASGASEQYF

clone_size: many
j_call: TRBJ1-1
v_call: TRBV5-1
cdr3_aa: CASSSPGPSGTEAFF

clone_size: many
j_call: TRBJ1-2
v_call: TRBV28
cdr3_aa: CASSFAIGDAANYGYTF

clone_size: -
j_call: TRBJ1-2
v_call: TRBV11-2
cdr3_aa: CASSLEIGAKTYGYTF

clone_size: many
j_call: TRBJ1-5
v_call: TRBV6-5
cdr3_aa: CASSFDESQPQHF

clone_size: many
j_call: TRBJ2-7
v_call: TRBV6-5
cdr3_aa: CASRMAGGPVYEQYF

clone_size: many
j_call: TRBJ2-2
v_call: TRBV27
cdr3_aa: CASSLSMLLAGGAGELFF

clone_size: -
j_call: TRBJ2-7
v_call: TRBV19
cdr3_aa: CASRDTSYEQYF

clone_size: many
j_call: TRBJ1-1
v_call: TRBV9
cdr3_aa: CASSGTAFNTEAFF

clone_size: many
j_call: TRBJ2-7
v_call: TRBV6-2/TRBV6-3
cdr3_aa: CASSLGGVAYEQYF

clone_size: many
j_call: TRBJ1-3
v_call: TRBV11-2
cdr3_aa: CASSLEGGSSGNTIYF

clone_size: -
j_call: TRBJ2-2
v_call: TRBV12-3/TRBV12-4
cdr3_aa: CASSLGPVNTGELFF

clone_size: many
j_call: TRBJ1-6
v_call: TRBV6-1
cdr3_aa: CASTFGTDFNSPLHF

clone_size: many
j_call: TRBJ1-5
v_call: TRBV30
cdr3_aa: CAWSQGAGQPQHF

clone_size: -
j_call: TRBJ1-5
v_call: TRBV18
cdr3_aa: CASSMDSNQPQHF

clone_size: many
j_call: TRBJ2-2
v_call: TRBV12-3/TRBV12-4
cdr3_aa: CASSTSNGELFF

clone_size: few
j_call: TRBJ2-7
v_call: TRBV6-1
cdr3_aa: CASSVPSVYEQYF